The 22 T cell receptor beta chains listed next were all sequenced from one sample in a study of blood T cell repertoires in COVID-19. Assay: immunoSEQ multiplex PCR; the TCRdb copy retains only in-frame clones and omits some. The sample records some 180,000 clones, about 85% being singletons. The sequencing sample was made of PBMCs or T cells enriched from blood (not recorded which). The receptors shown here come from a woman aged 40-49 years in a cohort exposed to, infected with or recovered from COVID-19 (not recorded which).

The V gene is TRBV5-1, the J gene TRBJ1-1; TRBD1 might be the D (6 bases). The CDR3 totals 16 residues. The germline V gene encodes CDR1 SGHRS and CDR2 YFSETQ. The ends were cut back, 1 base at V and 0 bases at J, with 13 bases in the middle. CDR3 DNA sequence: TGCGCCAGCAGCTTGCAGGGACCAGGGGTGAACACTGAAGCTTTCTTT. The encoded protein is CASSLQGPGVNTEAFF.

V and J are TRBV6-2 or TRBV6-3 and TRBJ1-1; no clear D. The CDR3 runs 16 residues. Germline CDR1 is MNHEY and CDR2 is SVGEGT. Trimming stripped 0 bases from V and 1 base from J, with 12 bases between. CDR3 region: CASSYSPGERNTEAFF. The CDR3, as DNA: TGTGCCAGCAGTTACTCCCCTGGAGAGAGGAACACTGAAGCTTTCTTT.

Here the CDR3 DNA reads TGTGCCAGTAGTTTCAACGGGAACACTGAAGCTTTCTTT. Its translation is CASSFNGNTEAFF. V usage is TRBV19 and J usage is TRBJ1-1; D unresolved. The length of the CDR3 is 13 residues. In germline, CDR1 is LNHDA, CDR2 SQIVND (reference sequence). Between the trimmed V and J ends, which lost 5 bases and 1 base, there was a span of 8 bases.

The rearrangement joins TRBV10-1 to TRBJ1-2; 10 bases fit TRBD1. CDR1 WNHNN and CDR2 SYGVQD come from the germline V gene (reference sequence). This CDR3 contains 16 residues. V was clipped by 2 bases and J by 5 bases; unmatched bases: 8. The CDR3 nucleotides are TGCGCCAGCAGTGAGGCGCGGGGACAGGGGCTGTATGGCTACACCTTC. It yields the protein CASSEARGQGLYGYTF.

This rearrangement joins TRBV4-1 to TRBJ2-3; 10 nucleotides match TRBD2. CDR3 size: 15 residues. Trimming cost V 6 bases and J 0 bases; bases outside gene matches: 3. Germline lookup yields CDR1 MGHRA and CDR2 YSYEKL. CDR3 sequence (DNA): TGCGCCAGCAGTCGACTAGCGGGTAGCACAGATACGCAGTATTTT. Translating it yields CASSRLAGSTDTQYF.

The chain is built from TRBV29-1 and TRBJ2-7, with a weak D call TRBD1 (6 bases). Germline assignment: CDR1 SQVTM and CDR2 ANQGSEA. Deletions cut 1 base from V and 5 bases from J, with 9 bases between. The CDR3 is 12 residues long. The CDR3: CSVEVQGNEQYF. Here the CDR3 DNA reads TGCAGCGTTGAAGTACAGGGCAACGAGCAGTACTTC.

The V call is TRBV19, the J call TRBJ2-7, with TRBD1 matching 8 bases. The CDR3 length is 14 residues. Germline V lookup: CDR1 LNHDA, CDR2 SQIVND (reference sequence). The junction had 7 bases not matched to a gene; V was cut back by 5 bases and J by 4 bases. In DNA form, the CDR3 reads TGTGCCAGTAGTTGGGCAGGGGGCGATTACGAGCAGTACTTC. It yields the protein CASSWAGGDYEQYF.

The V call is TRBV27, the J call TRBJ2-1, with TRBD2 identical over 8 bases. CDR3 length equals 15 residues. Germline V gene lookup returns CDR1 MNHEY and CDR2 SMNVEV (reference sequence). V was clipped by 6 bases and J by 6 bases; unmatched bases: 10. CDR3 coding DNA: TGTGCCAGCAGGGGAGCGGGAGCCGTTGGCAATGAGCAGTTCTTC. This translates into CASRGAGAVGNEQFF.

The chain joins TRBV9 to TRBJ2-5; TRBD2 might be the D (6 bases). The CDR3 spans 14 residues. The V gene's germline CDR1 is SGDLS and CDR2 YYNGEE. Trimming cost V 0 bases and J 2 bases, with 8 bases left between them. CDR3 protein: CASSVVGGQETQYF. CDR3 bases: TGTGCCAGCAGCGTAGTGGGGGGACAAGAGACCCAGTACTTC.

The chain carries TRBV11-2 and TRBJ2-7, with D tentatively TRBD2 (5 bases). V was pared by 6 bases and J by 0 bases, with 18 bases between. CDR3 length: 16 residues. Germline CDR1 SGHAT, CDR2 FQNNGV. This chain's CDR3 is CASRSPRTHSSYEQYF. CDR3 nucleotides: TGTGCCAGCAGGTCCCCGCGGACTCATAGCTCCTACGAGCAGTACTTC.

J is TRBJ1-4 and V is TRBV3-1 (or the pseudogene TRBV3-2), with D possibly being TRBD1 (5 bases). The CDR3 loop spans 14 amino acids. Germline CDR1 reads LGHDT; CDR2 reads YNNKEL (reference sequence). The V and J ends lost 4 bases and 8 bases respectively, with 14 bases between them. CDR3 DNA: TGTGCCAGCAGCCTACGGACAAAAGGCGAAAAACTGTTTTTT. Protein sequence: CASSLRTKGEKLFF.

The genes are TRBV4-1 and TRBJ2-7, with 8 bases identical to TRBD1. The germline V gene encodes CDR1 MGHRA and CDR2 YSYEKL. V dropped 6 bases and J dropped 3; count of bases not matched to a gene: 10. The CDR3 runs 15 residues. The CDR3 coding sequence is TGCGCCAGCAGTCACGGACAGGGTAGTGACTACGAGCAGTACTTC. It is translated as CASSHGQGSDYEQYF.

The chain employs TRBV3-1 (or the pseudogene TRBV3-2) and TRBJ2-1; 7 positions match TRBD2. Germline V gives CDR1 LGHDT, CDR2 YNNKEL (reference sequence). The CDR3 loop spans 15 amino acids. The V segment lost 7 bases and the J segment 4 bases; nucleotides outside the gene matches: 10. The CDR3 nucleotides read TGTGCCAGCATCTCTTCTAGCGGAGCTTACAATGAGCAGTTCTTC. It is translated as CASISSSGAYNEQFF.

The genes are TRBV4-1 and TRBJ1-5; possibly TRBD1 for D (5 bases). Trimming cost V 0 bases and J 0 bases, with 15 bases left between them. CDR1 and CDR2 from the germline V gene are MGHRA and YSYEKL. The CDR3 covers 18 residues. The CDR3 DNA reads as TGCGCCAGCAGCCAAGATCTCAGACAGAGCTATAGCAATCAGCCCCAGCATTTT. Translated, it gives CASSQDLRQSYSNQPQHF.

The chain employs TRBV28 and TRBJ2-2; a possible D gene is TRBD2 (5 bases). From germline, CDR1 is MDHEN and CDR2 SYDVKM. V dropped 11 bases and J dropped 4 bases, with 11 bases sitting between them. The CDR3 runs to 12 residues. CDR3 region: CAWRSGTGELFF. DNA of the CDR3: TGTGCCTGGAGGAGCGGCACCGGGGAGCTGTTTTTT.

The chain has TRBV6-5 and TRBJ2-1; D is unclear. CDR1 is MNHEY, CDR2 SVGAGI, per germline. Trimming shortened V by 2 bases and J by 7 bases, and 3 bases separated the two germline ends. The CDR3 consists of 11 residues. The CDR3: CASSYRNEQFF. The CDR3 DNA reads TGTGCCAGCAGTTACCGGAATGAGCAGTTCTTC.

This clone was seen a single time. The CDR3 DNA sequence: TGTGCCAGTAAGGGGACAACGAACACCGGGGAGCTGTTTTTT. Residues: CASKGTTNTGELFF. The chain is built from TRBV19 and TRBJ2-2; D may be TRBD1 (6 bases). Germline lookup yields CDR1 LNHDA and CDR2 SQIVND (reference sequence). Trimming cost V 7 bases and J 0 bases, with 9 bases left between them. The CDR3 has 14 residues.

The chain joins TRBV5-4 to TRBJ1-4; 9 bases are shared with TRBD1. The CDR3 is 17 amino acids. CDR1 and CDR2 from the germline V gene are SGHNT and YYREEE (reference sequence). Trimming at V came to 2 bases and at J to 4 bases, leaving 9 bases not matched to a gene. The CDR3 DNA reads TGTGCCAGCAGCTTCACCAACAGGGGGCCGGATAATGAAAAACTGTTTTTT. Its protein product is CASSFTNRGPDNEKLFF.

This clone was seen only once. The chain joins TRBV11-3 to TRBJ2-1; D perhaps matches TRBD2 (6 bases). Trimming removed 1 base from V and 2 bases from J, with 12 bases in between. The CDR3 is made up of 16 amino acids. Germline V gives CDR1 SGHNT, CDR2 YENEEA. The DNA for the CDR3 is TGTGCCAGCAGCTTAGTTGGGCGGGGAGCCTACAATGAGCAGTTCTTC. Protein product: CASSLVGRGAYNEQFF.

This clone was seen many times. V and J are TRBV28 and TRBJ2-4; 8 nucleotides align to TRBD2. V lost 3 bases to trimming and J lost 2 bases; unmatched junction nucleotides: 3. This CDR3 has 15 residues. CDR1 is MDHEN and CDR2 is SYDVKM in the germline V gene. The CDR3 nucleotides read TGTGCCAGCAGTTTTAGCGGGGAAACCAAAAACATTCAGTACTTC. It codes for CASSFSGETKNIQYF.

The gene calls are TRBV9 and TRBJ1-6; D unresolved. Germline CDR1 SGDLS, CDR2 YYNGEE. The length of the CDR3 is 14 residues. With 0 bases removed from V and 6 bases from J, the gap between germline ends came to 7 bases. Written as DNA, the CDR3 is TGTGCCAGCAGCGTAGCGTCTAGTAATTCACCCCTCCACTTT. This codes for CASSVASSNSPLHF.

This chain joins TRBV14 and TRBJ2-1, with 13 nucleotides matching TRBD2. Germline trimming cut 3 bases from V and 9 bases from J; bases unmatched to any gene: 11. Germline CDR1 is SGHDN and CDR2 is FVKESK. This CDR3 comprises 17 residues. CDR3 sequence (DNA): TGTGCCAGCAGCCAGCCGGGGACTAGCGGGGACCTCGGTGAGCAGTTCTTC. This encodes CASSQPGTSGDLGEQFF.